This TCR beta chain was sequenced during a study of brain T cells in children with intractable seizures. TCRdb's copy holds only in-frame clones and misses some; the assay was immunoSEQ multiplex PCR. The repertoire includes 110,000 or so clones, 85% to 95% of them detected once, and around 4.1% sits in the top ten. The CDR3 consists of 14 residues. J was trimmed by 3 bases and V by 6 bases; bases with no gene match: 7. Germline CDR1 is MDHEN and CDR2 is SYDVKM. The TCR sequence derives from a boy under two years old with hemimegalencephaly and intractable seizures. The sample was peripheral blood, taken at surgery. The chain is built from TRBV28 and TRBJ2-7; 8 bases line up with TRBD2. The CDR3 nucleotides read TGTGCCAGCAGACCAAGCGGGAGTCACTACGAGCAGTACTTC. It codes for CASRPSGSHYEQYF.